This T cell receptor (beta chain) emerged from a study of T-cell memory formation after mild COVID-19 (dated by TCRdb to 2020 to 2023). For context, the study as a whole: TCR sequence clusters from the two donors were largely donor specific. The cohort comprised two young, previously healthy adult volunteers, one female and one male. In a couple of donors, T-cell clones that expanded and contracted after mild COVID-19 were followed by sequencing TCRalpha and TCRbeta repertoires longitudinally. Results the study describes overall, beyond this receptor: The detection of some responding clones in pre-infection memory suggests that pre-existing cross-reactive memory T cells joined the SARS-CoV-2 response. Contracting CD4+ clones were located mainly in the CM and EM memory subsets, whereas CD8+ clones were found to be enriched in EMRA. The study covered only a couple of mild cases, and larger cohorts including severe cases with pre-infection samples were considered necessary. From day 15 to 85, contracting clones showed balanced CD4/CD8 phenotypes, whereas a second wave of clones that expanded from day 15 to 37 leaned towards CD4+. Whether the second-wave clones peaking on day 37 were SARS-CoV-2 specific was not confirmed.

As concerns this clonotype: Its antigen has not been determined. The input lacks base qualities; no much larger clone sits a single base away.

This sample was sequenced with an Illumina NovaSeq 6000. TCRalpha and TCRbeta cDNA libraries were built by 5'RACE with constant-segment primers, adding sample barcodes and unique molecular identifiers. Trizol reagent was used to extract RNA from every sample. The libraries were amplified in two PCR steps, and the second step added a second sample barcode and Illumina TruSeq adapters. The libraries were sequenced on an Illumina NovaSeq using 2 x 150 bp paired-end reads. On the authors' methods: The reads were demultiplexed and collapsed into UMI-guided consensus sequences using migec v1.2.7. Using mixcr v2.1.11, UMI consensuses were aligned to TRA and TRB V and J templates and then assembled into clonotypes. Clonotypes were classified as expanded or contracted when called significant by both edgeR and NoisET, with noise models trained on biological replicates. For edgeR calls, a false discovery rate-adjusted p below 0.01 and a log2 fold-change threshold of 1 were applied. PCA with hierarchical clustering of max-normalized trajectories of the 1000 most abundant clonotypes was used as exploratory dynamics analysis. Separately sequenced CD4+ and CD8+ repertoires were used to assign a CD4 or CD8 phenotype to each responding clone. TCRdb's own reprocessing of the public reads used fastp at Q25 and MiXCR and kept productive beta chains. CDR3 protein sequences are deduplicated, and each keeps its most common genes and DNA. These V and J calls originate from TCRdb's pipeline instead of the authors' own analysis. For this sample the table gives fewer than 450,000 distinct CDR3 sequences, of which roughly 20% were detected only once. Around 12% of the sample lies in the top ten.

From the germline V gene (reference sequence), CDR1 is SEHNR and CDR2 is FQNEAQ. The V end loses 5 bases and the J end loses 0 bases, and a stretch of 13 bases separates them. Spanning cysteine to phenylalanine, the CDR3 consists of 15 amino acids. Here the CDR3 DNA is all that survives: 45 bases in frame from base 1. Ficoll-Paque density gradient centrifugation was the method used to isolate PBMCs. The receptor was isolated from an adult woman who had mild COVID-19 (a few samples of this study predate the infection). The sample titles of this study are shuffled in the database, so cell type and time point are left out; the donor was told from shared clones. Sample: PBMCs or a T cell subset sorted from them (not recorded which). This chain joins TRBV7-9 to TRBJ1-2, with a tentative D gene TRBD1 over 5 matching bases. This receptor carries the CDR3 CASSGRDGSNYGYTF. In nucleotide form, the sequence is TGTGCCAGCAGCGGGAGGGACGGATCTAACTATGGCTACACCTTC.